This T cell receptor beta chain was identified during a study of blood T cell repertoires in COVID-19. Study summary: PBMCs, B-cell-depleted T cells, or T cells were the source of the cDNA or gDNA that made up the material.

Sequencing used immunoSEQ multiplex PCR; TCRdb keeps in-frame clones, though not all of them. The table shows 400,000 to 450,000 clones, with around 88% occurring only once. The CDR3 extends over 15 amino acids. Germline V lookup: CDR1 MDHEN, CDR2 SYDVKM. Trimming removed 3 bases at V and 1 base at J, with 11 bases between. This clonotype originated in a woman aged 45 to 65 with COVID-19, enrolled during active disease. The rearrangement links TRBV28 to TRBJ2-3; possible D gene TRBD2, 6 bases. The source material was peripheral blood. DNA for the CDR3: TGTGCCAGCAGTTTGTCCCCGGGAGGCACAGATACGCAGTATTTT. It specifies CASSLSPGGTDTQYF.